This TCR beta chain was identified in a study of cytomegalovirus exposure and HLA in healthy donors. On the study more broadly: Prior work identified 120 million or so unique TCR beta sequences in some 180 million T cells. In an early release, HLA-typed donors contributed about 79 million unique TCR sequences. Points from the study as a whole: In a later analysis, V- and J-gene trimming of beta chains associated with a DCLRE1C missense variant, replicated independently. CMV antigen specificity was confirmed in vitro for a few CMV-associated chains.

Remarks on this clone: The antigen is unknown.

The PCR used 60 Vbeta and 13 Jbeta primers. The repertoire was sequenced with immunoSEQ multiplex PCR; TCRdb's copy has only in-frame clones and lacks some. The sample lists about 89,000 clones; roughly 80% were seen once. This sequence originates from a man younger than 40 in good health and CMV-seronegative. Sequenced material: PBMCs.

CDR3 amino acids: CASSPRGRDTEAFF. The CDR3 DNA is TGTGCCAGCTCACCAAGGGGAAGGGACACTGAAGCTTTCTTT. This chain joins TRBV18 and TRBJ1-1; the D gene is possibly TRBD1 (5 bases). The germline V gene has CDR1 KGHSH and CDR2 LQKENI. CDR3 length equals 14 residues. V was pared by 2 bases and J by 3 bases, with 10 bases between.